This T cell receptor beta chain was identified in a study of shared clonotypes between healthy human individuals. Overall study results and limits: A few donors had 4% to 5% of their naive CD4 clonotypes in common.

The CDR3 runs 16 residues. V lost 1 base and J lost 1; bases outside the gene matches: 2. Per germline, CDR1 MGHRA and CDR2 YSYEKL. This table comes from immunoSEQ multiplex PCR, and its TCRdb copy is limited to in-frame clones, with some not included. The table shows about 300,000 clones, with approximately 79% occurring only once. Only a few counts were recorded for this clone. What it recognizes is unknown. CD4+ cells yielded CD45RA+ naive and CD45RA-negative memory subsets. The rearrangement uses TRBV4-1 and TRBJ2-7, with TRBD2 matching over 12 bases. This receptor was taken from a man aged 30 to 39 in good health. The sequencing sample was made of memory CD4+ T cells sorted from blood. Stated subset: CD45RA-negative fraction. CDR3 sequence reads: CASSQGGLAGSYEQYF. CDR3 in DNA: TGCGCCAGCAGCCAAGGAGGACTAGCGGGGTCCTACGAGCAGTACTTC.